What follows is one T cell receptor beta chain and its context. Its recognized antigen is unknown. Nothing much larger sits one base from this clone, and base qualities are not available. The CDR3, from cysteine to phenylalanine, totals 16 residues. Only CDR3 DNA remains: 48 bases, in frame from the first base. CDR1 and CDR2 are read off the germline V gene as MRHNA and SNTAGT. V is pruned by 0 bases and J by 5 bases, leaving 1 base of the junction without a gene match. Libraries were made using PCR. TCR sequencing of DNA from cultured CD4+ T cells used the Oncomine TCR Beta short-read assay at the Johns Hopkins FTIC core. The QIAamp micro DNA kit was used to extract genomic DNA from the cultured CD4+ T cells. Oncomine TCR Beta libraries from cultured CD4+ T cells were pooled using unique dual indexes and sequenced on an Illumina iSeq 100. The study's processing was this. Non-productive sequences were removed, and CDR3s that did not start with C, did not end with F or W, or were shorter than 7 amino acids were discarded. The MANAFEST web application identified antigen-specific clonotypes by comparing peptide-stimulated wells against reference wells and other culture wells. An FDR below 0.05, an odds ratio above 5, and a productive frequency above 0.1% in at least two of three replicate wells were required for clones to be considered positive. Cross-reactive clonotypes were defined as significantly expanded in both SARS-CoV-2 spike wells and at least one common cold coronavirus spike condition. CDR3 homology was assessed with Levenshtein distances (stringdist) and unrooted phylogenetic trees (ape) in R version 3.6.1. TCRdb reprocessed the public reads (quality trimming at Q25 with fastp, clone calling with MiXCR) and kept in-frame beta chains. CDR3 protein sequences are deduplicated, and each keeps its most common genes and DNA. TCRdb, not the authors, supplied the V and J calls. The table for this sample lists under 10,000 distinct CDR3 sequences; approximately 60% of them were counted only once. 32% of the sample is held by the ten biggest clonotypes.

The data were taken from a study of vaccination and CD4 T cells after COVID-19 (dated by TCRdb to between 2021 and 2024). Context from the whole study: Convalescent patients had a positive SARS-CoV-2 result on nasal swab PCR, and of these patients, under ten had mild disease and one had severe disease. The convalescent cohort comprised six males and four females, including two Hispanic individuals, seven Caucasians, two Asians and one multiracial person. Each participant got two doses of either the Pfizer-BioNTech BNT162b2 vaccine (n=8) or the Moderna mRNA-1273 vaccine (n=2). Post-COVID blood samples from convalescent patients were collected a median of 101 days after diagnosis, with a range of about 35 to 180 days. Post-vaccine blood samples were collected a median of around 2.5 months after the second vaccine dose, ranging from about 12 to 241 days. For stimulating the cultures, overlapping spike peptide pools were used, derived from SARS-CoV-2 as well as from the common cold coronaviruses HCoV-NL63, HCoV-OC43 and HCoV-229E. Control cultures received a CEFX viral epitope pool as the positive control, an HIV-1 Nef peptide pool as the negative control, or no peptide. In 10 COVID-19 convalescent patients and a few infection-naive healthy vaccine recipients, the spike-specific CD4+ TCR repertoire before mRNA vaccination was compared with the repertoire after mRNA vaccination. General study outcomes and caveats: The study included relatively few convalescent patients and did not analyze early timepoints after natural infection. The median number of SARS-CoV-2-reactive clonotypes rose from around 21 after infection to 30 to 45 after vaccination, but the change was not significant. Of the vaccine-specific clones in convalescent patients, 304 of 307, or nearly all, reacted only to SARS-CoV-2 spike and did not cross-react with common cold coronaviruses. Among convalescent patients, a median around 89% of the SARS-CoV-2-reactive clones seen after vaccination appeared only after vaccination, which suggests priming specific to the vaccine.

The sample's treatment or condition, from its label and the paper: roughly 11-day PBMC culture with coronavirus spike peptide pools or control peptides (ViraFEST assay). The ViraFEST assay was used in the study, in which antigen-specific T cells were expanded with peptide pools and expanded clonotypes were subsequently identified by TCR sequencing. The positive SARS-CoV-2 PCR tests of the convalescent patients were dated from March to December 2020, before the Alpha, Beta and Delta variants emerged in the United States. Each well held about 1.8 million PBMCs cultured with roughly 9.2 ug/ml peptide pools in IMDM containing 5% human AB serum and 9 to 10 IU/ml IL-2. On days 3 and 7, half of the culture medium was replaced with fresh IL-2-containing medium. CD4+ T cells were isolated after around 9 days of culture through negative selection using the EasySep CD4+ T cell isolation kit. Ficoll-Paque Plus gradient centrifugation was used to isolate PBMCs from whole blood, and the isolated PBMCs were then either used fresh or cryopreserved at -140C. Each culture condition was generally run in triplicate wells.

The sequenced sample consisted of CD4+ T cells from blood, cultured in vitro. The clonotype was recovered from a human donor who had recovered from COVID-19. The rearrangement joined TRBV6-4 to TRBJ2-7, with 16 junctional bases fitting TRBD2. The DNA is TGTGCCAGCAGTGACTCAGGGACTAGCGGGAGGGACGAGCAGTACTTC. It encodes CASSDSGTSGRDEQYF.